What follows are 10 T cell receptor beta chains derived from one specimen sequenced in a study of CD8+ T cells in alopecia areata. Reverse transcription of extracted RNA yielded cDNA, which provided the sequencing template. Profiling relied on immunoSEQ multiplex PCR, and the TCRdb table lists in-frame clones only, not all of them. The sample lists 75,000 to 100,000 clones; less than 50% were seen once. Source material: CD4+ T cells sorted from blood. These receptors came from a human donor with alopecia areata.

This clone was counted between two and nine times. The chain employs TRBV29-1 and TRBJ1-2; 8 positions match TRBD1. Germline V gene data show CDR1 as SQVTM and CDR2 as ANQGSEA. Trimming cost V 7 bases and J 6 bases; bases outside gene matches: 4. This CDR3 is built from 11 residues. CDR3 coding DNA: TGCAGCGGCGGACAGGGAGATGGCTACACCTTC. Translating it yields CSGGQGDGYTF.

Here the CDR3 reads CASSLTSGSAYNEQFF. CDR3 coding DNA: TGTGCCAGCTCACTGACTAGCGGGAGTGCCTACAATGAGCAGTTCTTC. This chain links TRBV18 with TRBJ2-1, with 12 bases aligning to TRBD2. Germline V lookup: CDR1 KGHSH, CDR2 LQKENI. V lost 4 bases and J lost 2; bases outside the gene matches: 3. The CDR3 length is 16 residues.

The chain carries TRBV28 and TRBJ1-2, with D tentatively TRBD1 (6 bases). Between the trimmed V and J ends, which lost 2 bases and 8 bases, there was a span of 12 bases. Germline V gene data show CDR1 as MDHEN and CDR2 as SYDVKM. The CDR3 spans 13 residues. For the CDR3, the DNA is TGTGCCAGCAGTTTACAGGGGAAGAGAGGCTACACCTTC. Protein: CASSLQGKRGYTF.

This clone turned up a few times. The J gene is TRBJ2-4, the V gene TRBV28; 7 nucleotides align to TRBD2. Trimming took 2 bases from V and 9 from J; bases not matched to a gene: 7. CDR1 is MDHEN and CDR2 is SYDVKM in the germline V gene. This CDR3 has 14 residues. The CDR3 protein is CASSLEIPGGIQYF. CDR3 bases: TGTGCCAGCAGTTTAGAAATACCGGGGGGCATTCAGTACTTC.

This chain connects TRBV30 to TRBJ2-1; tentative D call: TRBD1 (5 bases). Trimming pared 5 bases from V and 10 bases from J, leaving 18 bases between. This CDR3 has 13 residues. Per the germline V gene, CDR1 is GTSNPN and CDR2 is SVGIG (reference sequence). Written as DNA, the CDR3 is TGTGCCTGGGGGGCCACGGGTATCCGCGAGCAGTTCTTC. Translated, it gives CAWGATGIREQFF.

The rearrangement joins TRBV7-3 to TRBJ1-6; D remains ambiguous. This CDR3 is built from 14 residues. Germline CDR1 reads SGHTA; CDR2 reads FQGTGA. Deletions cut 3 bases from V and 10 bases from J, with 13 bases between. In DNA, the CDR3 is TGTGCCAGCAGCTTGAGTGGAGGTGGATCACCCCTCCACTTT. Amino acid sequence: CASSLSGGGSPLHF.

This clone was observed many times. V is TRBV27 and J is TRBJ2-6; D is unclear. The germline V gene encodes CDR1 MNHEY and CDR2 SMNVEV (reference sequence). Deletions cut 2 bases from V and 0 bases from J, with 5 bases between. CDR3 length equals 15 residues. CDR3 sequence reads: CASSLVGSGANVLTF. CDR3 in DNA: TGTGCCAGCAGTTTAGTAGGCTCTGGGGCCAACGTCCTGACTTTC.

CDR3 DNA: TGTGCCAGCAGACCTACTAGCGGGAGTTACGAGCAGTACTTC. This gives the protein CASRPTSGSYEQYF. This rearrangement joins TRBV2 to TRBJ2-7; TRBD2 aligns across 11 bases. The CDR3 loop spans 14 amino acids. Germline trimming cut 6 bases from V and 4 bases from J; bases unmatched to any gene: 5. Germline V gives CDR1 SNHLY, CDR2 FYNNEI. Full variable domain (remainder filled in from reference TRBV2 and TRBJ2-7): EPEVTQTPSHQVTQMGQEVILRCVPISNHLYFYWYRQILGQKVEFLVSFYNNEISEKSEIFDDQFSVERPDGSNFTLKIRSTKLEDSAMYFCASRPTSGSYEQYFGPGTRLTVT.

CDR3 in amino acids: CAWMGPPGCTF. CDR3 DNA: TGTGCCTGGATGGGGCCCCCGGGGTGCACCTTC. J is TRBJ1-2 and V is TRBV30; D may be TRBD1 (5 bases). Germline CDR1 GTSNPN, CDR2 SVGIG (reference sequence). Trimming took off 4 bases at V and 13 bases at J, with 16 bases between the two ends. This CDR3 is built from 11 residues.

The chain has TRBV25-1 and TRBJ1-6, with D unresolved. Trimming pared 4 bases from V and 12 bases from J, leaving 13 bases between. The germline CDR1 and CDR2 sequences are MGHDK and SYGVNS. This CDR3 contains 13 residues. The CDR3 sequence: CASSVGSEGPLHF. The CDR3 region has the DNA TGTGCCAGCAGTGTAGGGTCAGAGGGACCCCTCCACTTT.